These 5 T cell receptor beta chains were sequenced from one sample in a study of response to subunit inactivated influenza vaccine. TCRdb reprocessed the RT-PCR reads with MiXCR, giving one entry per CDR3 protein. The data hold about 570,000 distinct CDR3 sequences, with approximately 10% observed a single time. A further study also used this sample, focusing on T cells expressing NK-cell markers. That source notes: Synthesis of TCR beta cDNA relied on 5'RACE template switching carrying UMIs.

Source: PBMCs from blood, taken on the day of vaccination. The receptor source for this set is a man in his fifties or sixties who received an inactivated influenza vaccine.

This clonotype has a handful of counts. This chain joins TRBV10-3 and TRBJ2-7; 8 bases are shared with TRBD2. This CDR3 is built from 15 residues. Germline lookup yields CDR1 ENHRY and CDR2 SYGVKD. Unmatched junction bases numbered 14, after V lost 10 bases and J lost 3 bases. As DNA, the CDR3 is TGTGCCACTACTTTATCAACCGGGACTAGCTACGAGCAGTACTTC. Translated, it gives CATTLSTGTSYEQYF.

V and J are TRBV9 and TRBJ2-3; D ambiguous. The length of the CDR3 is 12 residues. V was trimmed by 0 bases and J by 7 bases, leaving 6 bases between them. CDR1 SGDLS and CDR2 YYNGEE come from the germline V gene. The CDR3 loop reads CASSVDGYTQYF. The CDR3 coding sequence is TGTGCCAGCAGCGTAGATGGGTATACGCAGTATTTT. The full variable domain, completed using reference TRBV9 and TRBJ2-3, is DSGVTQTPKHLITATGQRVTLRCSPRSGDLSVYWYQQSLDQGLQFLIQYYNGEERAKGNILERFSAQQFPDLHSELNLSSLELGDSALYFCASSVDGYTQYFGPGTRLTVL.

The chain links TRBV6-1 to TRBJ1-1; possible D gene TRBD1, 5 bases. The CDR3 loop spans 14 amino acids. CDR1 and CDR2 from the germline V gene are MNHNS and SASEGT. The V and J ends lost 7 bases and 1 base respectively, with 13 bases between them. The DNA of the CDR3 is TGTGCCAGCACCCGGGGGGGGACGAACACTGAAGCTTTCTTT. It is translated as CASTRGGTNTEAFF.

This clonotype was detected a few times. The chain combines TRBV7-8 with TRBJ2-1, with 8 bases identical to TRBD2. CDR3 length: 16 residues. The germline gives CDR1 SGHVS, CDR2 FQNEAQ. The junction had 15 bases not matched to a gene; V was cut back by 5 bases and J by 9 bases. CDR3 sequence (DNA): TGTGCCAGCAGCCCCAGTGGGGGTAGCGGGAATACTGAGCAGTTCTTC. Translating it yields CASSPSGGSGNTEQFF.

This clonotype appeared many times. The rearrangement joins TRBV28 to TRBJ1-1; D is unclear. There are 11 residues in the CDR3. Germline V lookup: CDR1 MDHEN, CDR2 SYDVKM. V was pared by 6 bases and J by 1 base, with 3 bases between. DNA of the CDR3: TGTGCCAGCAGCAGGAACACTGAAGCTTTCTTT. Translation gives CASSRNTEAFF.